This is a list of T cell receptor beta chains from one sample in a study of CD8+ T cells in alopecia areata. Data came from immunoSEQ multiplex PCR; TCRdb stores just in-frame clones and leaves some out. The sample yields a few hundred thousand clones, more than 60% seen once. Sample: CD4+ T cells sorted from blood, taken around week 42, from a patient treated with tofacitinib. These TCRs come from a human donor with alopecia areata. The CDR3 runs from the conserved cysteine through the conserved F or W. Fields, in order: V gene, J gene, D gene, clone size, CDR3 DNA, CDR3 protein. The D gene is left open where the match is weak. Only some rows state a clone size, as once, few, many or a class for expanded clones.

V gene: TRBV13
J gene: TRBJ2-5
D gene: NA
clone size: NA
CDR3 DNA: TGTGCCAGCAGCCAAGGGGGGGAGACCCAGTACTTC
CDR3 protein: CASSQGGETQYF

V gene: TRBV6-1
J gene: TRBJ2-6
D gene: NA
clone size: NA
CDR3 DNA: TGTGCCAGCAGTACAACTGGGGCCAACGTCCTGACTTTC
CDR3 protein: CASSTTGANVLTF

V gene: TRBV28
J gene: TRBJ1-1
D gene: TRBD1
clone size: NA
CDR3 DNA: TGTGCCAGCAGCTGGACAGGGGAAGCTTTCTTT
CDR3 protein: CASSWTGEAFF

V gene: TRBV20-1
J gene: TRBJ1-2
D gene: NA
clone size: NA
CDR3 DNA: TGCAGTGCTAGACTAGACTATGGCTACACCTTC
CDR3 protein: CSARLDYGYTF

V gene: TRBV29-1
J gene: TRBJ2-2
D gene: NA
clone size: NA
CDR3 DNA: TGCAGCGCTGCCTCTGGCCCCTCGGGCACCGGGGAGCTGTTTTTT
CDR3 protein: CSAASGPSGTGELFF

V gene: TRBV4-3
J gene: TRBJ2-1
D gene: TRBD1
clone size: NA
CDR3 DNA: TGCGCCAGCAGCCAAGGACAGGGTGCCTACAATGAGCAGTTCTTC
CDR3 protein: CASSQGQGAYNEQFF

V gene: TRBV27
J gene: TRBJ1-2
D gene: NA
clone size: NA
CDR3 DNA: TGTGCCAGCAGTTTCACAAGGGGCGCGGGCTACACCTTC
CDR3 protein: CASSFTRGAGYTF

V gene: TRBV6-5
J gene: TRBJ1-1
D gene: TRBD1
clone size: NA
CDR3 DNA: TGTGCCAGCAGTTACCGGGACAGGGTGGCGAACACTGAAGCTTTCTTT
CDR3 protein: CASSYRDRVANTEAFF

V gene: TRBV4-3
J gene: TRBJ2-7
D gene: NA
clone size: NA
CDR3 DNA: TGCGCCAGCAGCCAACGTGGGTTAGGGACCTACGAGCAGTACTTC
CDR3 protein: CASSQRGLGTYEQYF

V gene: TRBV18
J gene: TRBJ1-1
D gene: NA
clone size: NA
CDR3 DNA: TGTGCCAGCTCACCGGGTGGTGAAGCTTTCTTT
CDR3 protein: CASSPGGEAFF

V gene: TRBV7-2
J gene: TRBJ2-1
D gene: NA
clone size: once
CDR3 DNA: TGTGCCAGCAGCTTAGAGATCCGTGAGCAGTTCTTC
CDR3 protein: CASSLEIREQFF

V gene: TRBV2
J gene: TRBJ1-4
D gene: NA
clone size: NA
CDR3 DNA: TGTGCCAGCAGTGCTCGGACAGCAACTAATGAAAAACTGTTTTTT
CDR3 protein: CASSARTATNEKLFF

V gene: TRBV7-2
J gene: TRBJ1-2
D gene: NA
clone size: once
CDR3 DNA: TGTGCCAGCAGCCGGAGAGCCCTTGGCTACACCTTC
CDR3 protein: CASSRRALGYTF

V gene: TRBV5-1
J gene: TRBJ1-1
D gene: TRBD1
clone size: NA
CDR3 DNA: TGCGCCAGCAGCCAGGCGGGACAGGCCAATGGTGAAGCTTTCTTT
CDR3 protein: CASSQAGQANGEAFF

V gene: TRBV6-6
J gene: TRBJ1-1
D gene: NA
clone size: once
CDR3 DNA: TGTGCCAGCAGGCAGGGAAACACTGAAGCTTTCTTT
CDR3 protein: CASRQGNTEAFF

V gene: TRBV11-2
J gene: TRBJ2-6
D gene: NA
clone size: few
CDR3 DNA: TGTGCCAGCAGCCCGGAGGGGGACTCCCTAGTAGTCCTGACTTTC
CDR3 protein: CASSPEGDSLVVLTF

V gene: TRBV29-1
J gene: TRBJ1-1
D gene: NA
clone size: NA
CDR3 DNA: TGCAGCGTTGGACCGAATGAAGCTTTCTTT
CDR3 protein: CSVGPNEAFF

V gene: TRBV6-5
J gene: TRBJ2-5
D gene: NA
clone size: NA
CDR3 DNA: TGTGCCAGCAGTTACGGGGGGGGGCCTTTAGAGACCCAGTACTTC
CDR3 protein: CASSYGGGPLETQYF

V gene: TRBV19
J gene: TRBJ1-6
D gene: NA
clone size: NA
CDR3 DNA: TGTGCCAGTAGTCCCGACAGGCCCCCGTGGGGTACCCTCCACTTT
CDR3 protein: CASSPDRPPWGTLHF

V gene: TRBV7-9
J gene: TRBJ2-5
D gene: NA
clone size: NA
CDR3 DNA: TGTGCCAGCAGCTTAGGAGAGTACCAAGAGACCCAGTACTTC
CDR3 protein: CASSLGEYQETQYF

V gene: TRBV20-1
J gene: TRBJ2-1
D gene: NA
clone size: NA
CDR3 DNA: TGCAGTGCCGTCTACAATGAGCAGTTCTTC
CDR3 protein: CSAVYNEQFF

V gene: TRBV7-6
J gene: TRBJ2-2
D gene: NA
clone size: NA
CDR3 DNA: TGTGCCAGCAGCTTAGCGGAGGGGACCGGGGAGCTGTTTTTT
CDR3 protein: CASSLAEGTGELFF

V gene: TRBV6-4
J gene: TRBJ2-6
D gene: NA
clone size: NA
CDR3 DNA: TGTGCCAGCAGTGACTCGGGGGATAGGGCCTCTGGGGCCAACGTCCTGACTTTC
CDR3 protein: CASSDSGDRASGANVLTF

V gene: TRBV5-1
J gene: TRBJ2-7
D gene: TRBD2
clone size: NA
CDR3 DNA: TGCGCCAGCAGCAGTGGTAGCGGGGGCCTCTTTGAGCAGTACTTC
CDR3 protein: CASSSGSGGLFEQYF

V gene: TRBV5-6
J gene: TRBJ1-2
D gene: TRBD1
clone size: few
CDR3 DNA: TGTGCCAGCAGCAAGGGACAGGTATATTATGGCTACACCTTC
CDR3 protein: CASSKGQVYYGYTF

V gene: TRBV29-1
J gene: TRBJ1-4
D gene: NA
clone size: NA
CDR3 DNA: TGCAGCGCCCAAACAGGGCTTAATGAAAAACTGTTTTTT
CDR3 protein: CSAQTGLNEKLFF

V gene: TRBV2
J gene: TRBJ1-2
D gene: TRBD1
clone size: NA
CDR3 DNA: TGTGCCAGCATGGACAGGGGAGGGAATGGCTACACCTTC
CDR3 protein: CASMDRGGNGYTF

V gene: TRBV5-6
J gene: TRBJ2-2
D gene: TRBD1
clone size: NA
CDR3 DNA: TGTGCCAGCCGACTCAAGGGACAGGGTATCACCGGGGAGCTGTTTTTT
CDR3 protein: CASRLKGQGITGELFF

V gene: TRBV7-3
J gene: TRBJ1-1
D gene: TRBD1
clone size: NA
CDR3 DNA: TGTGCCAGCAGCTCTCGGACAGGCACGACTGAAGCTTTCTTT
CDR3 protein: CASSSRTGTTEAFF

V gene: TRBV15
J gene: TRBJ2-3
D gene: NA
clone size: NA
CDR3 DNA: TGTGCCACCAGCAGACCCGGCACAGATACGCAGTATTTT
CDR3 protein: CATSRPGTDTQYF

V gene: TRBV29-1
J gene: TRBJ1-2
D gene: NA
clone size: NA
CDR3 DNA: TGCAGCGTTCTGGGGGAAGGCTACACCTTC
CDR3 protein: CSVLGEGYTF

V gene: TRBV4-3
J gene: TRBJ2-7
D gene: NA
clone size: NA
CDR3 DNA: TGCGCCAGCAGCCAAGAGGCGGTAGCGGCCTCCTACGAGCAGTACTTC
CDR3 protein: CASSQEAVAASYEQYF

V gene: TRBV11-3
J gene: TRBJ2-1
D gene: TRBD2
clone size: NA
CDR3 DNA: TGTGCCAGCAGCCCAACCGTGGGAGGGGAGCAGTTCTTC
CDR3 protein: CASSPTVGGEQFF

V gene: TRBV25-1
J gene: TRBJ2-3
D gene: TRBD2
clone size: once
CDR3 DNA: TGTGCCAGCAGTGAATCGGCGGGGGGGCCCATAGATACGCAGTATTTT
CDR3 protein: CASSESAGGPIDTQYF

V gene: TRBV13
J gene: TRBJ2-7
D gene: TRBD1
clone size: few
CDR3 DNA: TGTGCCAGCAGCTTATCAGCAGGGGGATACGAGCAGTACTTC
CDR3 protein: CASSLSAGGYEQYF

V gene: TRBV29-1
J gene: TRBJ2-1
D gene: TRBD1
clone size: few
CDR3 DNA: TGCAGCGTTGTCACCGGGACAGGGGGCTCATCCTCCTACAATGAGCAGTTCTTC
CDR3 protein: CSVVTGTGGSSSYNEQFF

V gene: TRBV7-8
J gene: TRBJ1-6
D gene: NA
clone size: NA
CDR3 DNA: TGTGCCAGCAGCTTCGGCGGGAGCTCCTATAATTCACCCCTCCACTTT
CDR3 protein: CASSFGGSSYNSPLHF

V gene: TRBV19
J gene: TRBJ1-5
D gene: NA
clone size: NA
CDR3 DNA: TGTGCCAGTAGTACAACAGGGTTTAGGGAGCCCCAGCATTTT
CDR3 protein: CASSTTGFREPQHF

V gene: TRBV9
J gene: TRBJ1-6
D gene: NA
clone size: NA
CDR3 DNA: TGTGCCAGCAGCTCCTTGGGGAATTCACCCCTCCACTTT
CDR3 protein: CASSSLGNSPLHF

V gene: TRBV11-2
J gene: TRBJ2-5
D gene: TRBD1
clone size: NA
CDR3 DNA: TGTGCCAGCAGCTTCACCGGGACAGGGCAAGAGACCCAGTACTTC
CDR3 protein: CASSFTGTGQETQYF

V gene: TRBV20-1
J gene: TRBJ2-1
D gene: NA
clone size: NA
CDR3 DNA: TGCAGTGCTAGAATAGGGGAGCAGTTCTTC
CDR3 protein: CSARIGEQFF

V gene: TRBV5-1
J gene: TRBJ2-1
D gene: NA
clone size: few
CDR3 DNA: TGCGCCAGCAGCTCTCAGTCCGGTAGTAACAATGAGCAGTTCTTC
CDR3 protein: CASSSQSGSNNEQFF

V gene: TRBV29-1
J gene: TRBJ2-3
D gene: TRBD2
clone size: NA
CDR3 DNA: TGCAGCGTTGTGGGATGGGACTATAGCACAGATACGCAGTATTTT
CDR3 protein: CSVVGWDYSTDTQYF

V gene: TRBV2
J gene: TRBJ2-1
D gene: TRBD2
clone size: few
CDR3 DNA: TGTGCCAGCAGTCTTGTAGCGGGGGGTTCCTCCTACAATGAGCAGTTCTTC
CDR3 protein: CASSLVAGGSSYNEQFF

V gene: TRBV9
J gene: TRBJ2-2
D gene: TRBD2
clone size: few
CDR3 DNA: TGTGCCAGCAGCGTAGATATAGCGGGGGCGCGCCGAGGCGGGGAGCTGTTTTTT
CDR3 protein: CASSVDIAGARRGGELFF

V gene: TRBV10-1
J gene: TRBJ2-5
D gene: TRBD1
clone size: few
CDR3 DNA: TGCGCCAGCAGTGAGTCGGGACAGGAGACCCAGTACTTC
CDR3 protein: CASSESGQETQYF

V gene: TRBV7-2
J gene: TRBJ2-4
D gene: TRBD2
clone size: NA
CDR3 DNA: TGTGCCAGCAGCACAGGGACTAGTAGTTCCATTCAGTACTTC
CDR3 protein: CASSTGTSSSIQYF

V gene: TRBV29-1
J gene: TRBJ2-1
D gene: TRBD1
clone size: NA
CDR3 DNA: TGCAGCGTCGGGACAGGGGTAGACAATGAGCAGTTCTTC
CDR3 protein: CSVGTGVDNEQFF

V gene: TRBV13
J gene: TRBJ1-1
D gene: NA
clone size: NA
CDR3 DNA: TGTGCCAGCAGCCTCGGAATCACCACAGGAGAAGCTTTCTTT
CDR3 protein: CASSLGITTGEAFF

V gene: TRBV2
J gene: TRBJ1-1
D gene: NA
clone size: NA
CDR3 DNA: TGTGCCAGCAACACGTTATTTGGGGGTGGCACTGAAGCTTTCTTT
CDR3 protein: CASNTLFGGGTEAFF

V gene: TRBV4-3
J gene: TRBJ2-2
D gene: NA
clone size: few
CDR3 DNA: TGCGCCAGCAGCCAAGACAACGGGGCCGGGGAGCTGTTTTTT
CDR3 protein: CASSQDNGAGELFF

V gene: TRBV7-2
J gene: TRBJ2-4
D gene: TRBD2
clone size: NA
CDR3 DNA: TGTGCCAGCAGCCCGGGACTAGCGGGAAACATTCAGTACTTC
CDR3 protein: CASSPGLAGNIQYF

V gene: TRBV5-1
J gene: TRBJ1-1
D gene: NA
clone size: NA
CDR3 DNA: TGCGCCAGCAGCTCGTTGGGCGGAATCCGGGACTTCGAAGCTTTCTTT
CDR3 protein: CASSSLGGIRDFEAFF

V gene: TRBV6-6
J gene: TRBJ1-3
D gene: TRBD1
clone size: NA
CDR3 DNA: TGTGCCAGCAGGGAGGCGGGACAGAGCTCTGGAAACACCATATATTTT
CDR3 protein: CASREAGQSSGNTIYF

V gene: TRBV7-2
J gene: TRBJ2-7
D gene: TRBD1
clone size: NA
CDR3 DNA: TGTGCCAGCAGCATCGGGACAGTTTACGAGCAGTACTTC
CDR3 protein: CASSIGTVYEQYF